Below are 29 T cell receptor beta chains sequenced from a single sample in a study of blood T cell repertoires in COVID-19. TCRdb keeps only in-frame clones here, not all; method: immunoSEQ multiplex PCR. The top ten clones hold approximately 4.3% of a sample with around 99,000 clones, around three quarters of them seen once. Sequencing was carried out using peripheral blood. The origin of the receptors is a human donor in a cohort sampled during active or convalescent COVID-19.

This clone was found once. The rearrangement uses TRBV19 and TRBJ2-1; the D gene is possibly TRBD2 (6 bases). The CDR3 has 12 amino acids. V dropped 7 bases and J dropped 7 bases, with 11 bases sitting between them. Germline CDR1 reads LNHDA; CDR2 reads SQIVND (reference sequence). The CDR3 region is CASTPGGNEQFF. The DNA of the CDR3 is TGTGCCAGTACCCCCGGGGGAAATGAGCAGTTCTTC.

This sequence joins TRBV27 and TRBJ1-1; a weak D match, TRBD1 (6 bases). V lost 4 bases to trimming and J lost 3 bases, with 18 bases between them. This CDR3 is built from 16 residues. CDR1 is MNHEY, CDR2 SMNVEV, per germline (reference sequence). CDR3 in amino acids: CASSSVRGGQHTEAFF. DNA of the CDR3: TGTGCCAGCAGTTCCGTGAGGGGGGGACAACACACTGAAGCTTTCTTT.

V usage is TRBV6-6 and J usage is TRBJ2-3, with a tentative D call TRBD2 (6 bases). V shed 0 bases and J shed 5 bases, with 15 bases lying between them. The germline V gene encodes CDR1 MNHNY and CDR2 SVGAGI (reference sequence). CDR3 size: 16 residues. The CDR3 bases are TGTGCCAGCAGTTACTCGAAGGGATCGCGGGGAGATACGCAGTATTTT. It codes for CASSYSKGSRGDTQYF.

V gene TRBV12-3 or TRBV12-4 combines with J gene TRBJ1-4; a weak D match, TRBD1 (5 bases). This CDR3 contains 13 residues. V was pared by 4 bases and J by 11 bases, with 14 bases between. The CDR3 reads CASSSTDKGKLFF. CDR3 sequence (DNA): TGTGCCAGCAGTTCAACGGACAAGGGGAAACTGTTTTTT.

This clone was picked up a small number of times. V gene TRBV12-3 or TRBV12-4 combines with J gene TRBJ1-1, with a tentative D call TRBD1 (6 bases). The CDR3 runs 13 residues. The ends were cut back, 5 bases at V and 2 bases at J, with 9 bases in the middle. CDR3 protein: CASSGDINTEAFF. The CDR3 DNA is TGTGCCAGCAGTGGGGACATAAACACTGAAGCTTTCTTT.

This chain links TRBV19 with TRBJ1-5, with D possibly matching TRBD1 (5 bases). Germline CDR1 reads LNHDA; CDR2 reads SQIVND (reference sequence). The CDR3 is made up of 14 amino acids. V shed 3 bases and J shed 7 bases, with 13 bases lying between them. DNA for the CDR3: TGTGCCAGTAGTATGGGGGGGGTACGGCAGCCCCAGCATTTT. Its translation: CASSMGGVRQPQHF.

The V gene is TRBV10-3, the J gene TRBJ1-3; 8 bases line up with TRBD1. J was trimmed by 4 bases and V by 5 bases; bases with no gene match: 7. Germline CDR1 reads ENHRY; CDR2 reads SYGVKD. CDR3 length: 15 residues. In nucleotides, the CDR3 is TGTGCCATCAGTCTCGGACAGGGTTCAGGAAACACCATATATTTT. This codes for CAISLGQGSGNTIYF.

The chain combines TRBV13 with TRBJ1-2, with TRBD1 matching over 12 bases. Trimming took 5 bases from V and 5 from J; bases not matched to a gene: 27. The CDR3 loop spans 22 amino acids. Germline V gene data show CDR1 as PRHDT and CDR2 as FYEKMQ (reference sequence). CDR3 in amino acids: CASSTYTGQGATPITGLYGYTF. DNA for the CDR3: TGTGCCAGCAGCACCTACACGGGACAGGGGGCTACCCCCATCACCGGACTTTATGGCTACACCTTC.

V and J are TRBV6-5 and TRBJ1-1, with TRBD1 identical over 7 bases. Germline loops: CDR1 MNHEY, CDR2 SVGAGI. This CDR3 comprises 15 residues. J gave up 0 bases and V 5 bases, and 6 bases lay outside the gene matches. CDR3: CASSIHRGMNTEAFF. CDR3 nucleotides: TGTGCCAGCAGTATCCACAGGGGTATGAACACTGAAGCTTTCTTT.

This chain links TRBV27 with TRBJ1-5; D is undetermined. Trimming shortened V by 9 bases and J by 7 bases, and 13 bases separated the two germline ends. The CDR3 runs to 12 residues. Germline V gene lookup returns CDR1 MNHEY and CDR2 SMNVEV (reference sequence). The DNA for the CDR3 is TGTGCCAGTACGACGGGAGGGCAGCCCCAGCATTTT. This encodes CASTTGGQPQHF.

This rearrangement joins TRBV28 to TRBJ2-1; a possible D gene is TRBD1 (6 bases). V gave up 6 bases and J gave up 6 bases, with 9 bases separating them. Germline V gives CDR1 MDHEN, CDR2 SYDVKM. The CDR3 runs 12 residues. The CDR3, as DNA: TGTGCCAGCAGGGGACAACTCAATGAGCAGTTCTTC. Protein sequence: CASRGQLNEQFF. Based on the CDR3 plus reference TRBV28 and TRBJ2-1, the full variable domain is DVKVTQSSRYLVKRTGEKVFLECVQDMDHENMFWYRQDPGLGLRLIYFSYDVKMKEKGDIPEGYSVSREKKERFSLILESASTNQTSMYLCASRGQLNEQFFGPGTRLTVL.

The chain employs TRBV7-3 and TRBJ2-1; D may be TRBD2 (7 bases). Germline lookup yields CDR1 SGHTA and CDR2 FQGTGA. This CDR3 has 16 amino acids. V lost 5 bases, J lost 0 bases, and 14 bases lay in between. CDR3 sequence (DNA): TGTGCCAGCAGCGAAAGGGGGGGCCCCTCCTACAATGAGCAGTTCTTC. Protein: CASSERGGPSYNEQFF.

This CDR3 is CASSASGGPTGELFF. CDR3 DNA: TGCGCCAGCAGCGCTAGCGGGGGCCCTACCGGGGAGCTGTTTTTT. This rearrangement joins TRBV5-1 to TRBJ2-2; 10 bases are a match to TRBD2. The CDR3 spans 15 residues. The V gene's germline CDR1 is SGHRS and CDR2 YFSETQ. V lost 4 bases to trimming and J lost 5 bases; unmatched junction nucleotides: 5.

This clone occurred a few times. J is TRBJ1-1 and V is TRBV11-2, with D maybe TRBD1 (5 bases). Trimming took off 3 bases at V and 11 bases at J, with 13 bases between the two ends. The CDR3 runs 12 residues. Looked up from germline, CDR1 is SGHAT and CDR2 is FQNNGV. The CDR3 DNA follows: TGTGCCAGCAGCTTTAGGCGGGAGGGGGCTTTCTTT. Its translation: CASSFRREGAFF.

This clone was seen a handful of times. V is TRBV5-1 and J is TRBJ1-1, with TRBD1 matching 7 bases. Germline trimming cut 4 bases from V and 1 base from J; bases unmatched to any gene: 4. This CDR3 has 14 amino acids. The germline V gene encodes CDR1 SGHRS and CDR2 YFSETQ. DNA of the CDR3: TGCGCCAGCAGCGGGGGACAGTGGAACACTGAAGCTTTCTTT. Encoded protein: CASSGGQWNTEAFF. Complete variable domain (other parts from reference TRBV5-1 and TRBJ1-1): KAGVTQTPRYLIKTRGQQVTLSCSPISGHRSVSWYQQTPGQGLQFLFEYFSETQRNKGNFPGRFSGRQFSNSRSEMNVSTLELGDSALYLCASSGGQWNTEAFFGQGTRLTVV.

J is TRBJ2-2 and V is TRBV24-1, with 8 bases identical to TRBD1. Per the germline V gene, CDR1 is KGHDR and CDR2 is SFDVKD. This CDR3 has 15 amino acids. V shed 3 bases, J shed 6 bases, and the junction held 5 bases outside the gene matches. The CDR3, as DNA: TGTGCCACCAGTGATCGACAGGGGTTCGCCGGGGAGCTGTTTTTT. Its translation: CATSDRQGFAGELFF.

This sequence joins TRBV7-2 and TRBJ1-1; unclear D gene. V dropped 4 bases and J dropped 7 bases, with 13 bases sitting between them. The CDR3 sequence is 13 residues long. Germline lookup yields CDR1 SGHTA and CDR2 FQGNSA. In DNA form, the CDR3 reads TGTGCCAGCAGCTCGAGGGTACAGCTTGAAGCTTTCTTT. Translating it yields CASSSRVQLEAFF.

The genes are TRBV3-1 (or the pseudogene TRBV3-2) and TRBJ2-7, with D possibly matching TRBD1 (6 bases). V was shortened by 1 base and J by 2 bases, with 15 bases between the two germline ends. Germline-derived CDR1 and CDR2 are LGHDT and YNNKEL (reference sequence). CDR3 size: 16 residues. The CDR3 bases are TGTGCCAGCAGCCAAGCCTACACCCAGGGGCCCTACGAGCAGTACTTC. It encodes CASSQAYTQGPYEQYF.

The chain links TRBV7-8 to TRBJ2-1; 12 nucleotides match TRBD2. J was trimmed by 9 bases and V by 2 bases; bases with no gene match: 14. The CDR3 is 18 residues long. Per the germline V gene, CDR1 is SGHVS and CDR2 is FQNEAQ. CDR3 bases: TGTGCCAGCAGCTTATGGAGGGCTAGCGGGAGGGCTCAATTTGAGCAGTTCTTC. Translated, it gives CASSLWRASGRAQFEQFF.

This chain connects TRBV6-6 to TRBJ2-7; the D gene is possibly TRBD1 (5 bases). CDR3 size: 13 residues. Trimming took off 8 bases at V and 6 bases at J, with 17 bases between the two ends. The germline CDR1 and CDR2 sequences are MNHNY and SVGAGI (reference sequence). CDR3 nucleotides: TGTGCCAGCGGTCCGCAGGGCTCCCTCGAGCAGTACTTC. This codes for CASGPQGSLEQYF.

The V and J genes are TRBV18 and TRBJ1-4, with TRBD1 as a possible D gene (5 bases). The V gene lost 6 bases and the J gene lost 4 bases, with 9 bases spanning the gap. The CDR3 extends over 13 amino acids. Germline V gene sequence: CDR1 KGHSH, CDR2 LQKENI. The CDR3 loop reads CASSQQVNEKLFF. The CDR3 region has the DNA TGTGCCAGCTCTCAACAGGTTAATGAAAAACTGTTTTTT.

The chain recombines TRBV6-5 with TRBJ2-2; TRBD1 matches 7 bases. V shed 5 bases, J shed 6 bases, and the junction held 6 bases outside the gene matches. The CDR3 length is 14 residues. Germline values: CDR1 MNHEY, CDR2 SVGAGI. The DNA for the CDR3 is TGTGCCAGCAGTAAGCCGACAGGGTCCGGGGAGCTGTTTTTT. It encodes CASSKPTGSGELFF.

V is TRBV11-3 and J is TRBJ2-7; D may be TRBD1 (5 bases). Trimming stripped 5 bases from V and 2 bases from J, with 13 bases between. Germline V gene lookup returns CDR1 SGHNT and CDR2 YENEEA. This CDR3 spans 14 amino acids. The CDR3 region has the DNA TGTGCCAGCAGCACCGACAGTTATCCCTACGAGCAGTACTTC. This encodes CASSTDSYPYEQYF.

This clone was seen a handful of times. The chain links TRBV7-9 to TRBJ1-1; D perhaps matches TRBD1 (5 bases). Trimming took off 6 bases at V and 1 base at J, with 12 bases between the two ends. The CDR3 length is 14 residues. From germline, CDR1 is SEHNR and CDR2 FQNEAQ (reference sequence). CDR3: CASRQQTENTEAFF. In nucleotides, the CDR3 is TGTGCCAGCAGACAACAGACAGAGAACACTGAAGCTTTCTTT.

About this clone: The sample holds other DNA sequences that translate to the same CDR3. The chain carries TRBV7-2 and TRBJ1-5; TRBD1 might be the D (5 bases). CDR1 is SGHTA and CDR2 is FQGNSA in the germline V gene. CDR3 length: 13 amino acids. Trimming stripped 3 bases from V and 4 bases from J, with 7 bases between. The CDR3 nucleotides read TGTGCCAGCAGCTTGGGACTTAATCAGCCCCAGCATTTT. Protein product: CASSLGLNQPQHF.

V gene TRBV6-5 combines with J gene TRBJ1-2; weak D call: TRBD1 (5 bases). CDR1 is MNHEY, CDR2 SVGAGI, per germline. Trimming removed 11 bases from V and 8 bases from J, with 18 bases in between. The CDR3 is 12 amino acids. The CDR3 bases are TGTGCCGCCCGGCGGAGGGGTGACGGCTACACCTTC. This gives the protein CAARRRGDGYTF.

V and J are TRBV7-2 and TRBJ2-5; D uncertain. CDR1 and CDR2 (germline): SGHTA, FQGNSA. Deletions cut 4 bases from V and 3 bases from J, with 6 bases between. The CDR3 extends over 12 amino acids. Here the CDR3 reads CASSSLEETQYF. The CDR3, as DNA: TGTGCCAGCAGCTCCCTTGAAGAGACCCAGTACTTC.

This clone was picked up one time. This chain joins TRBV28 and TRBJ2-4; possible D gene TRBD2, 6 bases. The CDR3 is made up of 17 amino acids. Trimming removed 6 bases at V and 1 base at J, with 19 bases between. CDR1 MDHEN and CDR2 SYDVKM come from the germline V gene. The CDR3 spells CASSLAIGSGAKNIQYF. CDR3 DNA: TGTGCCAGCAGCCTCGCCATCGGGAGTGGGGCCAAAAACATTCAGTACTTC.

The chain recombines TRBV19 with TRBJ1-1, with a possible D match to TRBD1 (5 bases). Germline loops: CDR1 LNHDA, CDR2 SQIVND (reference sequence). Trimming left V 5 bases short and J 11 bases short, with 18 bases between. The CDR3 extends over 13 amino acids. The DNA of the CDR3 is TGTGCCAGTAGTGTCGGAGGGACTCGGTTGGCTTTCTTT. Protein: CASSVGGTRLAFF.